The 19 T cell receptor beta chains listed next were all sequenced from one sample in a study of shared clonotypes between healthy human individuals. This table comes from immunoSEQ multiplex PCR, and its TCRdb copy is limited to in-frame clones, with some not included. This table holds some 1,900,000 clones, about 95% found once. Terminally differentiated effector memory CD45RA+ cells were left out of the naive CD8 fraction, which was CD45RO-negative and positively selected for CCR7. Input material: naive CD8+ T cells sorted from blood. The source of these receptors is a young man in good health.

In regard to this clone: A single base separates this from a much larger clone, so it may be a read error. This same CDR3 is encoded by further DNA sequences in the sample. The chain combines TRBV7-9 with TRBJ1-5; possible D gene TRBD1, 5 bases. The V and J ends lost 5 bases and 5 bases respectively, with 7 bases between them. This CDR3 contains 12 residues. From germline, CDR1 is SEHNR and CDR2 FQNEAQ (reference sequence). The CDR3 reads CASSLGDQPQHF. In DNA, the CDR3 is TGTGCCAGCAGCCTAGGGGATCAGCCCCAGCATTTT.

The V gene is TRBV5-1, the J gene TRBJ1-6; D not certain. CDR3 length: 15 amino acids. The V end was cut by 0 bases, the J end by 2 bases, with 6 bases between. Germline-derived CDR1 and CDR2 are SGHRS and YFSETQ. The CDR3 region has the DNA TGCGCCAGCAGCTTGGGGAGTCCCTATAATTCACCCCTCCACTTT. This sequence encodes CASSLGSPYNSPLHF.

V and J are TRBV19 and TRBJ1-2; D is undetermined. The germline V and J ends were trimmed by 0 bases and 0 bases, with 11 bases remaining between them. Germline V gene lookup returns CDR1 LNHDA and CDR2 SQIVND (reference sequence). The CDR3 consists of 16 residues. CDR3 DNA sequence: TGTGCCAGTAGTATAGACGCGGGCAGCACTAACTATGGCTACACCTTC. Residues: CASSIDAGSTNYGYTF.

This chain connects TRBV4-2 to TRBJ2-2; the match to TRBD2 covers 8 bases. Germline V gene data show CDR1 as LGHNA and CDR2 as YNFKEQ. This CDR3 is 17 amino acids long. The J segment lost 6 bases and the V segment lost 0 bases, leaving 9 bases of the junction unmatched. CDR3 in DNA: TGTGCCAGCAGCCAAGACCTAAGCGGGAGTGGGTCCGGGGAGCTGTTTTTT. Residues: CASSQDLSGSGSGELFF.

The rearrangement joins TRBV5-1 to TRBJ1-5, with TRBD1 identical over 7 bases. J lost 5 bases, V lost 4 bases, and 6 bases had no gene match. The germline V gene has CDR1 SGHRS and CDR2 YFSETQ. The CDR3 spans 14 residues. CDR3 nucleotide sequence: TGCGCCAGCAGCGTGACAGGGTCGGATCAGCCCCAGCATTTT. Its translation: CASSVTGSDQPQHF.

The rearrangement links TRBV5-4 to TRBJ2-7, with TRBD1 as a possible D gene (5 bases). V was cut by 2 bases and J by 1 base, with 13 bases left in between. CDR3 length: 15 amino acids. Germline CDR1 is SGHNT and CDR2 is YYREEE (reference sequence). CDR3 sequence reads: CASSLGVAGSYEQYF. Written as DNA, the CDR3 is TGTGCCAGCAGCTTAGGTGTTGCAGGGTCCTACGAGCAGTACTTC.

The V call is TRBV5-6, the J call TRBJ2-5; TRBD1 matches at 8 bases. CDR3 length: 16 amino acids. Trimming cost V 0 bases and J 1 base; bases outside gene matches: 5. Germline lookup yields CDR1 SGHDT and CDR2 YYEEEE. The CDR3 nucleotides read TGTGCCAGCAGCTTGGCCCCCAGGGGGCCCCAAGAGACCCAGTACTTC. Its translation is CASSLAPRGPQETQYF.

The chain employs TRBV7-8 and TRBJ2-3, with D maybe TRBD2 (6 bases). The V gene lost 4 bases and the J gene lost 3 bases, with 20 bases spanning the gap. The germline V gene has CDR1 SGHVS and CDR2 FQNEAQ. There are 17 residues in the CDR3. CDR3 sequence (DNA): TGTGCCAGCAGCTCTAGCTTGCGGGATGAGGGTACAGATACGCAGTATTTT. Encoded protein: CASSSSLRDEGTDTQYF.

This chain joins TRBV27 and TRBJ2-7; 9 bases are a match to TRBD1. Losses at the gene ends were 3 bases for V and 5 bases for J; bases not matched to a gene: 5. The germline V gene has CDR1 MNHEY and CDR2 SMNVEV (reference sequence). The CDR3 has 14 residues. The CDR3 DNA sequence: TGTGCCAGCAGTTTGTACAGGGGGCGCGACGAGCAGTACTTC. Its protein product is CASSLYRGRDEQYF.

The CDR3, as DNA: TGTGCCAGTAGTAAGGGGGACCCGTGGAACGAGCAGTACTTC. Its translation is CASSKGDPWNEQYF. The V and J genes are TRBV19 and TRBJ2-7; D is perhaps TRBD1 (6 bases). Trimming cost V 4 bases and J 5 bases, with 15 bases left between them. Germline CDR1 LNHDA, CDR2 SQIVND (reference sequence). This CDR3 comprises 14 residues.

The chain employs TRBV28 and TRBJ1-6; TRBD1 aligns across 9 bases. The CDR3 extends over 14 amino acids. Germline CDR1 MDHEN, CDR2 SYDVKM. Trimming took 5 bases from V and 6 from J; bases not matched to a gene: 2. The CDR3 DNA sequence: TGTGCCAGCAGTGTACAGGGGGCTAATTCACCCCTCCACTTT. Protein product: CASSVQGANSPLHF.

This chain connects TRBV7-2 to TRBJ2-3, with D uncertain. The germline V gene has CDR1 SGHTA and CDR2 FQGNSA. The CDR3 spans 14 residues. V lost 5 bases and J 2 bases, leaving 11 bases between the germline ends. Here the CDR3 reads CASSRRSDTDTQYF. DNA for the CDR3: TGTGCCAGCAGCCGAAGGTCAGACACAGATACGCAGTATTTT.

The chain carries TRBV6-1 and TRBJ2-5; a weak D match, TRBD2 (5 bases). Per germline, CDR1 MNHNS and CDR2 SASEGT. The V gene lost 4 bases and the J gene lost 1 base, with 10 bases spanning the gap. The CDR3 runs 14 residues. CDR3 sequence reads: CASSVEVPQETQYF. Here the CDR3 DNA reads TGTGCCAGCAGTGTGGAGGTCCCCCAAGAGACCCAGTACTTC.

This CDR3 reads CASSTGGNTEAFF. Written as DNA, the CDR3 is TGCGCCAGCAGCACAGGGGGCAACACTGAAGCTTTCTTT. The rearrangement joins TRBV5-1 to TRBJ1-1; TRBD1 matches 9 bases. The CDR3 is 13 amino acids. Per germline, CDR1 SGHRS and CDR2 YFSETQ. V shed 4 bases and J 2 bases; nucleotides not matched to a gene: 0.

The chain combines TRBV6-5 with TRBJ1-2; tentatively, D is TRBD1 (5 bases). CDR3 length equals 15 residues. Per germline, CDR1 MNHEY and CDR2 SVGAGI. V lost 2 bases to trimming and J lost 6 bases, with 16 bases between them. The CDR3 DNA is TGTGCCAGCAGTTACGTTCAGGGAGGTATCGATGGCTACACCTTC. Residues: CASSYVQGGIDGYTF.

In regard to this clone: The sample has other DNA sequences that encode this CDR3 too. The J gene is TRBJ2-7, the V gene TRBV27; 12 nucleotides line up with TRBD2. The CDR3 covers 14 residues. CDR1 is MNHEY and CDR2 is SMNVEV in the germline V gene (reference sequence). V was clipped by 3 bases and J by 4 bases; unmatched bases: 1. The CDR3 sequence: CASSFGLAGYEQYF. For the CDR3, the DNA is TGTGCCAGCAGTTTCGGACTAGCGGGATACGAGCAGTACTTC.

This sequence joins TRBV7-6 and TRBJ2-7; D gene uncertain. This CDR3 contains 13 residues. V was trimmed by 5 bases and J by 2 bases, leaving 10 bases between them. Per germline, CDR1 SGHVS and CDR2 FNYEAQ. The CDR3 bases are TGTGCCAGCAGCCAAGGCAGAACCTACGAGCAGTACTTC. It translates to CASSQGRTYEQYF.

This clone appeared a single time. The V gene is TRBV10-1, the J gene TRBJ1-1; D ambiguous. The CDR3 consists of 14 residues. Deletions cut 0 bases from V and 7 bases from J, with 12 bases between. CDR1 WNHNN and CDR2 SYGVQD come from the germline V gene (reference sequence). The CDR3 DNA follows: TGCGCCAGCAGTGAGTCGTCTGAGGTACATGAAGCTTTCTTT. It translates to CASSESSEVHEAFF.

The chain has TRBV6-5 and TRBJ1-3; D gene uncertain. Trimming left V 4 bases short and J 0 bases short, with 13 bases between. Germline V gives CDR1 MNHEY, CDR2 SVGAGI. This CDR3 is built from 16 residues. The CDR3 DNA follows: TGTGCCAGCAGTTTCTCCGCAGTACCCTCTGGAAACACCATATATTTT. This codes for CASSFSAVPSGNTIYF.